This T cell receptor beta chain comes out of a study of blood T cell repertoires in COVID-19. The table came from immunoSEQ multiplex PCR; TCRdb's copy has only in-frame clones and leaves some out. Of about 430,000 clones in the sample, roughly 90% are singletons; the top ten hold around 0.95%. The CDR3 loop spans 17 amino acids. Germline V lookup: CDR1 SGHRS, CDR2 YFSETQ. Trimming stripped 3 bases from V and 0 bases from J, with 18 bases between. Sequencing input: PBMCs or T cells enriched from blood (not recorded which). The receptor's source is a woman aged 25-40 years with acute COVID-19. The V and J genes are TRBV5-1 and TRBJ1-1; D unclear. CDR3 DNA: TGCGCCAGCAGCTCCACAGCCTCGTCCAGCTTGAACACTGAAGCTTTCTTT. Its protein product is CASSSTASSSLNTEAFF.